Each of the 27 T cell receptor beta chains below was sequenced from the same sample in a study of T cell changes during pregnancy in multiple sclerosis. TCRdb keeps only in-frame clones here, not all; method: immunoSEQ multiplex PCR. The table has under 90,000 clones, roughly 89% seen once. The material sequenced was peripheral blood, taken after pregnancy. The receptors here all came from a female donor in good health, enrolled as a control in a pregnancy study.

The chain employs TRBV4-2 and TRBJ2-5; 8 bases map to TRBD2. Germline V lookup: CDR1 LGHNA, CDR2 YNFKEQ. Germline trimming cut 2 bases from V and 4 bases from J; bases unmatched to any gene: 6. CDR3 size: 15 residues. The chain's CDR3 is CASSQSGGQGETQYF. Here the CDR3 DNA reads TGTGCCAGCAGCCAAAGCGGGGGCCAGGGAGAGACCCAGTACTTC.

In DNA form, the CDR3 reads TGCGCCAGCAGCCAAGATTGGGGCCAGCGGGACTACAATGAGCAGTTCTTC. Residues: CASSQDWGQRDYNEQFF. This rearrangement joins TRBV4-3 to TRBJ2-1, with 7 bases lining up with TRBD2. V lost 0 bases to trimming and J lost 3 bases; unmatched junction nucleotides: 8. The CDR3 loop spans 17 amino acids. Germline V lookup: CDR1 LGHNA, CDR2 YSLEER.

The V and J genes are TRBV5-4 and TRBJ1-1; TRBD1 matches 9 bases. The CDR3 is 15 amino acids. CDR1 is SGHNT, CDR2 YYREEE, per germline (reference sequence). With V trimmed by 4 bases and J by 8 bases, 12 bases remained unmatched. The CDR3 nucleotides read TGTGCCAGCAGCCCCTACCGGGACAGGGCCTCGGAAGCTTTCTTT. Translation: CASSPYRDRASEAFF.

This chain joins TRBV7-9 and TRBJ1-6; TRBD1 agrees at 7 bases. This CDR3 has 13 amino acids. Germline lookup yields CDR1 SEHNR and CDR2 FQNEAQ (reference sequence). V trimming: 6 bases; J trimming: 10 bases; junction bases outside the gene matches: 6. The CDR3 here is CASSSTGLSPLHF. Here the CDR3 DNA reads TGTGCCAGCAGTTCGACAGGGTTGTCACCCCTCCACTTT.

V usage is TRBV5-1 and J usage is TRBJ2-5, with 7 bases matching TRBD2. The CDR3 runs to 13 residues. Losses at the gene ends were 4 bases for V and 5 bases for J; bases not matched to a gene: 5. The germline V gene has CDR1 SGHRS and CDR2 YFSETQ. The DNA for the CDR3 is TGCGCCAGCAGCCCGGGGGGTTTGGAGACCCAGTACTTC. Amino acids: CASSPGGLETQYF.

The rearrangement links TRBV6-1 to TRBJ1-6; 10 nucleotides align to TRBD1. Trimming at V came to 2 bases and at J to 6 bases, leaving 10 bases not matched to a gene. CDR3 length: 18 residues. CDR1 and CDR2 from the germline V gene are MNHNS and SASEGT. DNA for the CDR3: TGTGCCAGCAGTGAATATGGGACAGGGGAAATTAGTAATTCACCCCTCCACTTT. This gives the protein CASSEYGTGEISNSPLHF.

The V and J genes are TRBV7-8 and TRBJ1-2; D is unclear. The length of the CDR3 is 13 residues. Germline V CDR1 and CDR2: SGHVS, FQNEAQ. Trimming took 1 base from V and 3 from J, leaving 6 bases between them. CDR3 amino acids: CASSLGQDYGYTF. The DNA for the CDR3 is TGTGCCAGCAGCTTAGGCCAGGACTATGGCTACACCTTC.

The chain combines TRBV7-9 with TRBJ2-7, with TRBD1 identical over 7 bases. The V gene end was trimmed by 7 bases and the J gene end by 3 bases; junction bases not matched to a gene: 18. From germline, CDR1 is SEHNR and CDR2 FQNEAQ (reference sequence). The CDR3 runs 17 residues. In DNA form, the CDR3 reads TGTGCCAGCACCTCTTGGCCCGAGGACAGGCAATACTACGAGCAGTACTTC. Its translation: CASTSWPEDRQYYEQYF.

This clone came up once. This rearrangement joins TRBV5-6 to TRBJ1-2, with D hard to call. This CDR3 has 13 amino acids. Germline CDR1 is SGHDT and CDR2 is YYEEEE. With 0 bases removed from V and 4 bases from J, the gap between germline ends came to 7 bases. In nucleotides, the CDR3 is TGTGCCAGCAGCTTGGTCCGGGGCTATGGCTACACCTTC. Protein product: CASSLVRGYGYTF. Filled out from reference TRBV5-6 and TRBJ1-2, the complete variable domain reads DAGVTQSPTHLIKTRGQQVTLRCSPKSGHDTVSWYQQALGQGPQFIFQYYEEEERQRGNFPDRFSGHQFPNYSSELNVNALLLGDSALYLCASSLVRGYGYTFGSGTRLTVV.

V and J are TRBV19 and TRBJ1-5; D may be TRBD1 (6 bases). Per the germline V gene, CDR1 is LNHDA and CDR2 is SQIVND (reference sequence). Trimming stripped 7 bases from V and 0 bases from J, with 19 bases between. The CDR3 spans 17 residues. In nucleotides, the CDR3 is TGTGCCAGTAACACCGCGGACAGCCCGTATAGCAATCAGCCCCAGCATTTT. Its protein product is CASNTADSPYSNQPQHF.

The chain combines TRBV18 with TRBJ1-6; possible D gene TRBD1, 5 bases. V lost 0 bases and J lost 7, with 13 bases in between. Germline CDR1 reads KGHSH; CDR2 reads LQKENI. The CDR3 sequence is 16 residues long. The CDR3 here is CASSPPTGARNSPLHF. Here the CDR3 DNA reads TGTGCCAGCTCACCACCTACAGGCGCGCGCAATTCACCCCTCCACTTT.

The J gene is TRBJ2-3, the V gene TRBV6-1; TRBD2 aligns across 8 bases. CDR1 is MNHNS, CDR2 SASEGT, per germline. The CDR3 covers 16 residues. J lost 0 bases, V lost 2 bases, and 4 bases had no gene match. CDR3 bases: TGTGCCAGCAGTGAATCGGGCGGGGGGAGCACAGATACGCAGTATTTT. Protein sequence: CASSESGGGSTDTQYF.

The CDR3 here is CASSFSGRKETQYF. The CDR3 bases are TGTGCCAGCAGCTTTAGCGGGAGGAAAGAGACCCAGTACTTC. The chain recombines TRBV7-9 with TRBJ2-5; 10 positions agree with TRBD2. Trimming at V came to 3 bases and at J to 3 bases, leaving 1 base not matched to a gene. CDR3 length equals 14 residues. Germline V gene lookup returns CDR1 SEHNR and CDR2 FQNEAQ (reference sequence).

V and J are TRBV5-4 and TRBJ1-1; tentative D call: TRBD1 (6 bases). The germline V gene encodes CDR1 SGHNT and CDR2 YYREEE (reference sequence). The V end lost 0 bases, the J end lost 5 bases, and 11 bases lay between the germline ends. CDR3 length equals 14 residues. The CDR3 loop is CASSLEATGTEAFF. CDR3 in DNA: TGTGCCAGCAGCTTGGAGGCGACAGGAACTGAAGCTTTCTTT.

This chain joins TRBV4-1 and TRBJ2-7; 8 nucleotides line up with TRBD1. This CDR3 comprises 15 residues. With 0 bases clipped from V and 6 bases from J, the junction kept 7 bases outside the gene matches. Per the germline V gene, CDR1 is MGHRA and CDR2 is YSYEKL. The CDR3 reads CASSQDETGVAEQYF. As DNA, the CDR3 is TGCGCCAGCAGCCAAGATGAGACAGGGGTCGCCGAGCAGTACTTC.

The V call is TRBV4-2, the J call TRBJ2-1; 9 bases align to TRBD1. J gave up 8 bases and V 4 bases, and 9 bases lay outside the gene matches. The CDR3 extends over 15 amino acids. CDR1 LGHNA and CDR2 YNFKEQ come from the germline V gene. The CDR3 DNA reads as TGTGCCAGCAGCCGCGCCTGGACAGGGGAAGATGAGCAGTTCTTC. It codes for CASSRAWTGEDEQFF.

V gene TRBV2 combines with J gene TRBJ2-1, with 8 bases aligning to TRBD2. The germline V gene encodes CDR1 SNHLY and CDR2 FYNNEI. The CDR3 spans 13 residues. Losses at the gene ends were 3 bases for V and 6 bases for J; bases not matched to a gene: 1. CDR3 sequence: CASSDGTSNEQFF. CDR3 coding DNA: TGTGCCAGCAGTGATGGGACTAGCAATGAGCAGTTCTTC.

The rearrangement links TRBV21-1 to TRBJ2-7; the table's D call TRBD1 went unverified against the DNA. TRBV21-1 is recorded as a pseudogene. The CDR3 runs to 13 residues. CDR3 nucleotides: TGTGCCACCTCCAGGGGCTCAGGGGCGAAGCAGTACTTC. Encoded protein: CATSRGSGAKQYF.

This clone was found once. The chain joins TRBV6-1 to TRBJ2-4; D is possibly TRBD2 (6 bases). Germline V gene data show CDR1 as MNHNS and CDR2 as SASEGT. Trimming stripped 7 bases from V and 0 bases from J, with 13 bases between. This CDR3 spans 15 amino acids. The DNA of the CDR3 is TGTGCCAGCATGGCGGGAATTATAGCCAAAAACATTCAGTACTTC. Its protein product is CASMAGIIAKNIQYF.

The chain joins TRBV10-3 to TRBJ1-5, with D unclear. V lost 3 bases, J lost 1 base, and 13 bases lay in between. This CDR3 region has 16 residues. Per germline, CDR1 ENHRY and CDR2 SYGVKD. The CDR3 protein is CAISDPGLGSNQPQHF. CDR3 DNA: TGTGCCATCAGTGACCCTGGGTTGGGCAGCAATCAGCCCCAGCATTTT.

This clone has a handful of counts. The chain joins TRBV6-5 to TRBJ2-7; 7 bases line up with TRBD1. With V trimmed by 5 bases and J by 1 base, 8 bases remained unmatched. CDR1 is MNHEY and CDR2 is SVGAGI in the germline V gene. This CDR3 spans 15 amino acids. CDR3 region: CASSPRAGGSYEQYF. In nucleotides, the CDR3 is TGTGCCAGCAGTCCCCGGGCAGGGGGATCCTACGAGCAGTACTTC.

The chain is built from TRBV11-3 and TRBJ2-7, with D perhaps TRBD2 (5 bases). V lost 6 bases and J 0 bases, leaving 9 bases between the germline ends. This CDR3 comprises 13 residues. CDR1 is SGHNT and CDR2 is YENEEA in the germline V gene. The CDR3 reads CASSRGSSYEQYF. The CDR3 bases are TGTGCCAGCAGTCGGGGTAGCTCCTACGAGCAGTACTTC.

The chain has TRBV28 and TRBJ2-7, with a weak D call TRBD1 (5 bases). The CDR3 contains 17 residues. V lost 8 bases and J 2 bases, leaving 25 bases between the germline ends. CDR1 MDHEN and CDR2 SYDVKM come from the germline V gene. The CDR3: CASPPRAWGPNTYEQYF. DNA for the CDR3: TGTGCCAGCCCTCCTAGGGCGTGGGGCCCCAACACCTACGAGCAGTACTTC.

The chain is built from TRBV5-1 and TRBJ2-2; D unclear. CDR3 length: 13 amino acids. The germline V gene encodes CDR1 SGHRS and CDR2 YFSETQ. Deletions cut 4 bases from V and 4 bases from J, with 8 bases between. Written as DNA, the CDR3 is TGCGCCAGCAGCCCAGCGTCCACCGGGGAGCTGTTTTTT. Translating it yields CASSPASTGELFF.

This chain uses TRBV7-3 with TRBJ2-2, with 9 bases fitting TRBD1. V shed 6 bases, J shed 5 bases, and the junction held 7 bases outside the gene matches. Germline CDR1 SGHTA, CDR2 FQGTGA. This CDR3 has 15 amino acids. The CDR3 here is CASRAGTGRTGELFF. The CDR3, as DNA: TGTGCCAGCAGGGCCGGGACAGGGCGGACCGGGGAGCTGTTTTTT.

This clone was seen only a few times. The V gene is TRBV19, the J gene TRBJ1-2; D may be TRBD1 (6 bases). Germline CDR1 is LNHDA and CDR2 is SQIVND (reference sequence). The CDR3 totals 13 residues. The V end was cut by 7 bases, the J end by 4 bases, with 13 bases between. CDR3 in DNA: TGTGCCAGTACCTCCGGCAGGGGCTATGGCTACACCTTC. As protein: CASTSGRGYGYTF.

The chain links TRBV6-6 to TRBJ2-7, with 12 bases aligning to TRBD2. Unmatched junction bases numbered 6, after V lost 0 bases and J lost 6 bases. CDR1 and CDR2 (germline): MNHNY, SVGAGI (reference sequence). The CDR3 is made up of 16 amino acids. The CDR3 loop reads CASSYSTSGGRVEQYF. CDR3 coding DNA: TGTGCCAGCAGTTACTCGACTAGCGGGGGCAGGGTCGAGCAGTACTTC.